The rows below give T cell receptor beta chains drawn from one sample of a study of glioma-infiltrating T cells after dendritic cell vaccination. Using immunoSEQ multiplex PCR, the repertoire was profiled, and TCRdb retains in-frame clones only, with some absent. The data show just under 85,000 clones, roughly 90% seen once. Sequenced material: blood, taken before dendritic cell vaccination. The receptors stem from a human donor with glioblastoma. Each CDR3 is given with its conserved first and last residue.

v_call	j_call	cdr3_aa
TRBV6-8	TRBJ1-1	CASSGGGNRTEAFF
TRBV5-1	TRBJ2-3	CASRMTSGVSDTQYF
TRBV28	TRBJ2-2	CASKYSEVFPGELFF
TRBV7-8	TRBJ2-5	CASSGGAGTVEETQYF
TRBV28	TRBJ1-2	CASTSGANYGYTF
TRBV2	TRBJ2-5	CASSEGTGMGETQYF
TRBV7-8	TRBJ1-1	CASSLGQATAFF
TRBV5-1	TRBJ2-5	CASSLGREGETQYF
TRBV9	TRBJ1-2	CASSVGQLNYGYTF
TRBV7-7	TRBJ2-1	CASRLGLGSGDEQFF
TRBV5-8	TRBJ2-2	CASSTRTGPNTGELFF
TRBV7-9	TRBJ1-2	CAGSLGQGHGYTF
TRBV2	TRBJ1-2	CASRRESANYGYTF
TRBV9	TRBJ1-5	CASSVDPRGNQPQHF
TRBV30	TRBJ1-2	CAWTPTGDYGYTF
TRBV18	TRBJ1-1	CASSPRGMNTEAFF
TRBV10-1	TRBJ2-3	CASSESASSTDTQYF
TRBV7-2	TRBJ2-1	CASSPGTEQFF
TRBV2	TRBJ2-6	CASSRQGIDAGANVLTF
TRBV6-4	TRBJ2-7	CASSEKGLAGSSSYEQYF
TRBV6-6	TRBJ1-4	CASRPTGPNEKLFF
TRBV2	TRBJ2-7	CASSNRGFYEQYF
TRBV5-4	TRBJ2-7	CASSFTSSYEQYF
TRBV5-1	TRBJ1-1	CASSLDIRNTEAFF
TRBV27	TRBJ2-7	CASSLAGTQYF
TRBV29-1	TRBJ1-2	CSVLQGPNYGYTF
TRBV2	TRBJ2-7	CASSSTGNEQYF
TRBV19	TRBJ2-1	CASSYGGLVENEQFF
TRBV19	TRBJ2-7	CASSRTSGSYEQYF
TRBV11-2	TRBJ2-7	CASSLNGASYEQYF
TRBV4-1	TRBJ2-3	CASSQAAGGALDTQYF